This is a list of T cell receptor beta chains from one sample in a study of blood T cell repertoires in COVID-19. The assay was immunoSEQ multiplex PCR, and TCRdb's table has in-frame clones only and misses some. This table has fewer than 85,000 clones, approximately 81% appearing once. The sequenced material came from peripheral blood. All receptors derive from a woman aged 60 to 75 with acute or convalescent COVID-19. Each CDR3 is given with its conserved first and last residue.

>TRBV19
CASTSTLGQGRNTIYF
>TRBV7-3
CASSSDPGNSPLHF
>TRBV7-9
CASSLAETDTYGYTF
>TRBV9
CASSVGDRYYNEQFF
>TRBV14
CASSRKGLAHYGYTF
>TRBV19
CASKGRGGNSNQPQHF
>TRBV28
CASSSLVQAQNTGYTF
>TRBV7-2
CASSLVSGRGNQPQHF
>TRBV7-2
CASSAREDTQYF
>TRBV7-2
CASSLAVAGLRGEQFF
>TRBV7-9
CASSLVDRGTGELFF
>TRBV4-1
CASSAQGQGFNEQFF
>TRBV18
CASSPRTGANEQFF
>TRBV25-1
CASSSQGLLETQYF
>TRBV29-1
CSVEDGVRYQETQYF
>TRBV28
CASSWAIGTDTQYF
>TRBV5-8
CASSLFVSSRVQFF
>TRBV9
CASSARDRRNTGELFF
>TRBV19
CASSRGVEKLFF
>TRBV9
CASSVGTGGFYEQYF
>TRBV6-5
CASSSGVSSYNEQFF
>TRBV19
CAARRSPFGQETQYF
>TRBV5-1
CASSLGGRMGYNEQFF
>TRBV5-6
CASSFRDRPYNEQFF
>TRBV5-6
CASSSGQDSYSNQPQHF
>TRBV3-1/TRBV3-2
CASSQVPMGQGMRTQYF
>TRBV30
CAWSRPQTHNSPLHF
>TRBV21-1
CASSIGTDKNEKLFF
>TRBV28
CASSPPGTGDTGELFF
>TRBV6-6
CASSQGQTEYTF
>TRBV2
CASSVLGSLGEQYF
>TRBV3-1/TRBV3-2
CASSQQGTGETQYF
>TRBV10-1
CASSAPGLAGGAYNEQFF
>TRBV6-5
CASSFTGGSRYF
>TRBV18
CASSPPVLNTEAFF
>TRBV5-5
CASSLAFGGIYSTDTQYF
>TRBV21-1
CASSKGSGGPDGELFF